The present entry profiles one T cell receptor beta chain with its context. Antigen unknown. The data are from a study of T-cell memory formation after mild COVID-19. The study's findings and limits: Memory sampled before infection contained some responding clones, suggesting cross-reactive memory joined.

From 5'RACE with constant-segment primers came TCR alpha and TCR beta cDNA libraries that carried sample barcodes and UMIs. TCRdb analysed the 5' RACE reads with MiXCR anew, one entry per CDR3 protein. This table holds hundreds of thousands of distinct CDR3 sequences, roughly 15% found once. The source material was PBMCs or a T cell subset sorted from them (not recorded which). The receptor was derived from a man aged 18 to 35 who had mild COVID-19 (a few samples of this study predate the infection). Cell type and time point are not known.

CDR3 residues: CATRPGNTEAFF. CDR3 nucleotide sequence: TGTGCCACCAGGCCAGGGAACACTGAAGCTTTCTTT. This chain connects TRBV11-2 to TRBJ1-1, with D unresolved. The CDR3 spans 12 residues. CDR1 is SGHAT, CDR2 FQNNGV, per germline. Trimming pared 10 bases from V and 1 base from J, leaving 10 bases between.